A selection of T cell receptor beta chains follows, all from one sample in a study of blood T cell repertoires in COVID-19. The table came from immunoSEQ multiplex PCR; TCRdb's copy has only in-frame clones and leaves some out. The data hold about 150,000 clones, with about 83% observed a single time. The sequenced sample was peripheral blood. The receptor set was obtained from a woman over 75 with COVID-19, enrolled during active disease. Both conserved end residues are part of each CDR3. The order of the fields is CDR3 protein, clone size, V gene. The size of a clone is reported for some rows only, either as once, few or many, or as a class for expanded clones.

CDR3aa: CAISGNPGTGTYEQYF; abundance: .; v_gene: TRBV10-3
CDR3aa: CATSEGGQGAGETQYF; abundance: .; v_gene: TRBV24-1
CDR3aa: CASSSPGQGNEKLFF; abundance: .; v_gene: TRBV28
CDR3aa: CASSLGLAGGGEQYF; abundance: .; v_gene: TRBV3-1/TRBV3-2
CDR3aa: CASSFGGQQFF; abundance: .; v_gene: TRBV11-2
CDR3aa: CAWSVWGRDNEQFF; abundance: .; v_gene: TRBV30
CDR3aa: CASSLRTGYNEQFF; abundance: .; v_gene: TRBV7-8
CDR3aa: CASSQTHQGAIVKPQHF; abundance: .; v_gene: TRBV6-2/TRBV6-3
CDR3aa: CASSRDSLYEQYF; abundance: .; v_gene: TRBV6-5
CDR3aa: CASSSYTDTQYF; abundance: few; v_gene: TRBV5-4
CDR3aa: CASSPLGLAGGRGDTQYF; abundance: .; v_gene: TRBV7-9
CDR3aa: CASSFPGLADNEQFF; abundance: .; v_gene: TRBV7-9
CDR3aa: CASSPKGSGQPQHF; abundance: .; v_gene: TRBV3-1/TRBV3-2
CDR3aa: CASSQFVPGGTANSPLHF; abundance: once; v_gene: TRBV4-1
CDR3aa: CASHHGGEGSYEQYF; abundance: .; v_gene: TRBV19
CDR3aa: CASSLEGGPYNEQFF; abundance: .; v_gene: TRBV11-3
CDR3aa: CASSFRGSSGNTIYF; abundance: .; v_gene: TRBV7-8
CDR3aa: CASRATGIDEQFF; abundance: .; v_gene: TRBV2
CDR3aa: CASSLVRGGEQFF; abundance: .; v_gene: TRBV11-3
CDR3aa: CASSLAGQGSYEQYF; abundance: .; v_gene: TRBV7-6
CDR3aa: CASSSLDRGREQPQHF; abundance: .; v_gene: TRBV28
CDR3aa: CASSFFSGSGEQYF; abundance: .; v_gene: TRBV7-9
CDR3aa: CATSDRAGQGSYTDTQYF; abundance: .; v_gene: TRBV15
CDR3aa: CAWIPPGVRHEQFF; abundance: .; v_gene: TRBV30
CDR3aa: CASSRRGADTQYF; abundance: .; v_gene: TRBV25-1
CDR3aa: CASSSHRDIGVRSGGYTF; abundance: .; v_gene: TRBV7-3
CDR3aa: CASTRVLVGSEQYF; abundance: .; v_gene: TRBV2
CDR3aa: CASSLRDFSYEQYF; abundance: .; v_gene: TRBV27
CDR3aa: CSVQDSNYGYTF; abundance: .; v_gene: TRBV29-1
CDR3aa: CSASQGSYEQYF; abundance: .; v_gene: TRBV29-1
CDR3aa: CASSVGEGGNTIYF; abundance: .; v_gene: TRBV9
CDR3aa: CASSLGTGSYGYTF; abundance: .; v_gene: TRBV5-1
CDR3aa: CASRRPGQGISTNEKLFF; abundance: .; v_gene: TRBV28
CDR3aa: CASSPPDRVSGNTIYF; abundance: .; v_gene: TRBV28
CDR3aa: CASSPPDRGRGEKLFF; abundance: .; v_gene: TRBV11-1
CDR3aa: CAATTGSFTEAFF; abundance: .; v_gene: TRBV3-1/TRBV3-2
CDR3aa: CASSLWTGGAYGYTF; abundance: once; v_gene: TRBV7-2
CDR3aa: CASSKVLAGSNEQFF; abundance: .; v_gene: TRBV6-5
CDR3aa: CASSLFSRYGYTF; abundance: .; v_gene: TRBV5-5
CDR3aa: CASSHWDRFGQETQYF; abundance: .; v_gene: TRBV7-8
CDR3aa: CASGGLAVNTGELFF; abundance: .; v_gene: TRBV2
CDR3aa: CASSQDLAGGRTQYF; abundance: few; v_gene: TRBV4-2
CDR3aa: CASSVPGPNEKLFF; abundance: .; v_gene: TRBV9
CDR3aa: CASSLGQGWAEAFF; abundance: .; v_gene: TRBV6-5
CDR3aa: CASTKAGDGNTGELFF; abundance: .; v_gene: TRBV5-1
CDR3aa: CASSVVPTGYENTEAFF; abundance: .; v_gene: TRBV9
CDR3aa: CATRPPPWDRGHGYTF; abundance: .; v_gene: TRBV19
CDR3aa: CASRAGTGVLNEQFF; abundance: .; v_gene: TRBV7-9
CDR3aa: CASSAERTSYEQYF; abundance: once; v_gene: TRBV18
CDR3aa: CASSLVRDRCNEKLFF; abundance: .; v_gene: TRBV11-3
CDR3aa: CASSTQGLAGNQFF; abundance: .; v_gene: TRBV7-8
CDR3aa: CASSRHRVSGANVLTF; abundance: .; v_gene: TRBV3-1/TRBV3-2
CDR3aa: CASSVGSTGSYEQYF; abundance: .; v_gene: TRBV9